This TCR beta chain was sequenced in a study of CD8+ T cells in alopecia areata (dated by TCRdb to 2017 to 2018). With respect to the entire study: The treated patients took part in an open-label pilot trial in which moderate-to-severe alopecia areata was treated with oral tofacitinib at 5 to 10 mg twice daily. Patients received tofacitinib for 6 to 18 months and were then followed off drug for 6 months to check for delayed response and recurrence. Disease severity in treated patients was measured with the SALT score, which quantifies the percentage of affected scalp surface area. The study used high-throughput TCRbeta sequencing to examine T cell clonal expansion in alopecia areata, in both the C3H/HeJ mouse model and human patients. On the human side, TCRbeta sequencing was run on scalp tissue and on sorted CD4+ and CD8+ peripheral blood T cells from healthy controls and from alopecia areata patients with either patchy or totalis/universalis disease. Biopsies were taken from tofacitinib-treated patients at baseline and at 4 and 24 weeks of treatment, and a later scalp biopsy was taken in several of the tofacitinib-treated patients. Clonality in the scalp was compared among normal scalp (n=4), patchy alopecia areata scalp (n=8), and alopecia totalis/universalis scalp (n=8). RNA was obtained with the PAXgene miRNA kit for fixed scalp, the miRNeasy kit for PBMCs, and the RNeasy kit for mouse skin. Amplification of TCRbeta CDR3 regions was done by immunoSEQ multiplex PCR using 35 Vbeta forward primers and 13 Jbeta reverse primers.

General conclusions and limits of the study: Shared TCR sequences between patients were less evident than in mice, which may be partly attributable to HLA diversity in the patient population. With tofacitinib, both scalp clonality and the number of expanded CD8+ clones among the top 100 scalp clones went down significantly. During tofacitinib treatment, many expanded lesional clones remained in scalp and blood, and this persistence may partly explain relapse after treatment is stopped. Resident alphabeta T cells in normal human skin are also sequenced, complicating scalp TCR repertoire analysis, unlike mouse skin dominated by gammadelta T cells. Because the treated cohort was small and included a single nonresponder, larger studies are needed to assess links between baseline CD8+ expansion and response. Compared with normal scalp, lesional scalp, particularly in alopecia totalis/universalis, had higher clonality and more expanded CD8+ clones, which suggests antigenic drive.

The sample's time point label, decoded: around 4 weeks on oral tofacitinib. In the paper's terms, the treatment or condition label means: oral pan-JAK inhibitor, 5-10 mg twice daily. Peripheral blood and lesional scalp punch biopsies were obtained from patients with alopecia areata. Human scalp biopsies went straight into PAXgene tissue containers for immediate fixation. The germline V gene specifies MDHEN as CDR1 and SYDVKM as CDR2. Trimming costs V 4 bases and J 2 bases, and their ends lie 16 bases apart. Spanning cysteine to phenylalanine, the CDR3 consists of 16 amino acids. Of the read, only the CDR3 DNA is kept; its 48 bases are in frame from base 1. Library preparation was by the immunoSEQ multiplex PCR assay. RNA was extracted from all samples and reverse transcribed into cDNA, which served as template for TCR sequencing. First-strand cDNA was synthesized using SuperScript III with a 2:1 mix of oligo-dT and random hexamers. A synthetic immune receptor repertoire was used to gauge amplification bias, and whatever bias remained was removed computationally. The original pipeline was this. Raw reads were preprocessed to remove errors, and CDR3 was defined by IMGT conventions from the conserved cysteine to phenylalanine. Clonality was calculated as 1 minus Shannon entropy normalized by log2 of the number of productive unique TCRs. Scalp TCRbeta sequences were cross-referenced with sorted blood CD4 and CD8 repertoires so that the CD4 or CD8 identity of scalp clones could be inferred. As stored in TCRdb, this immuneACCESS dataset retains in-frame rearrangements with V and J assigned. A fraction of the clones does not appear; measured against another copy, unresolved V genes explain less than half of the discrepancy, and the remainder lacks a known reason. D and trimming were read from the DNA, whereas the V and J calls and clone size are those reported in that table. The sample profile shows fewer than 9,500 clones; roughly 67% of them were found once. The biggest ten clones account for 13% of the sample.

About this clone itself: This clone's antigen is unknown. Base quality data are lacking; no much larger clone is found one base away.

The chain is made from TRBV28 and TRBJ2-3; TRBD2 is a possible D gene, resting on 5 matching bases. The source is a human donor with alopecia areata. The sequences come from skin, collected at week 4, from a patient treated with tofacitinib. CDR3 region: CASSSRRGRYTDTQYF. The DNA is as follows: TGTGCCAGCAGTTCCCGACGGGGAAGATACACAGATACGCAGTATTTT.